What follows are 25 T cell receptor beta chains derived from one specimen sequenced in a study of graft-versus-host responses after intestinal transplantation. These TCRs are of unknown antigen specificity. Method: immunoSEQ multiplex PCR; TCRdb's copy keeps in-frame clones and lacks some. The sample has tens of thousands of clones; 89% are singletons. The sequencing here drew on unstimulated CD8+ T cells sorted from spleen or lymph node cells, taken before intestinal transplant. The receptors come from a human donor who received an intestinal transplant.

This rearrangement joins TRBV2 to TRBJ2-5; D possibly corresponds to TRBD1 (5 bases). Germline V lookup: CDR1 SNHLY, CDR2 FYNNEI. The CDR3 contains 11 residues. Trimming left V 6 bases short and J 5 bases short, with 7 bases between. The CDR3 protein is CASSPGETQYF. In DNA form, the CDR3 reads TGTGCCAGCAGCCCAGGGGAGACCCAGTACTTC. Full variable domain (remainder filled in from reference TRBV2 and TRBJ2-5): EPEVTQTPSHQVTQMGQEVILRCVPISNHLYFYWYRQILGQKVEFLVSFYNNEISEKSEIFDDQFSVERPDGSNFTLKIRSTKLEDSAMYFCASSPGETQYFGPGTRLLVL.

As to this clone: The same CDR3 is also encoded by other DNA sequences in this sample. The genes are TRBV6-5 and TRBJ1-2; TRBD1 might be the D (6 bases). The CDR3 totals 13 residues. The germline gives CDR1 MNHEY, CDR2 SVGAGI. The germline V and J ends were trimmed by 5 bases and 2 bases, with 9 bases remaining between them. The DNA of the CDR3 is TGTGCCAGCAGTGTGGACAGCAACTATGGCTACACCTTC. It translates to CASSVDSNYGYTF.

The rearrangement links TRBV14 to TRBJ2-4, with 8 bases matching TRBD2. The CDR3 runs to 16 residues. Per germline, CDR1 SGHDN and CDR2 FVKESK. The junction had 17 bases not matched to a gene; V was cut back by 8 bases and J by 8 bases. The CDR3 is CASFTRGDGRVDIQYF. For the CDR3, the DNA is TGTGCCAGCTTCACACGGGGGGACGGGAGGGTGGACATTCAGTACTTC. Based on the CDR3 plus reference TRBV14 and TRBJ2-4, the full variable domain is EAGVTQFPSHSVIEKGQTVTLRCDPISGHDNLYWYRRVMGKEIKFLLHFVKESKQDESGMPNNRFLAERTGGTYSTLKVQPAELEDSGVYFCASFTRGDGRVDIQYFGAGTRLSVL.

The chain combines TRBV6-1 with TRBJ2-7, with D possibly being TRBD2 (5 bases). Germline V CDR1 and CDR2: MNHNS, SASEGT. V lost 1 base to trimming and J lost 5 bases, with 15 bases between them. CDR3 size: 15 residues. In DNA form, the CDR3 reads TGTGCCAGCAGTGAAGACGATTCGGGATTTAACGAGCAGTACTTC. Translated, it gives CASSEDDSGFNEQYF.

A word on this clone: Other DNA sequences in this sample translate to the same CDR3. The chain links TRBV9 to TRBJ2-7; TRBD2 matches 7 bases. CDR1 SGDLS and CDR2 YYNGEE come from the germline V gene. The CDR3 has 14 amino acids. V lost 2 bases to trimming and J lost 0 bases; unmatched junction nucleotides: 2. The CDR3 nucleotides are TGTGCCAGCAGCGTGGGCGGGAGCTCCTACGAGCAGTACTTC. Protein sequence: CASSVGGSSYEQYF.

The chain is built from TRBV11-1 and TRBJ2-1, with 10 bases lining up with TRBD2. Per the germline V gene, CDR1 is SGHAT and CDR2 is FQDESV (reference sequence). Losses at the gene ends were 4 bases for V and 8 bases for J; bases not matched to a gene: 20. The CDR3 totals 19 residues. CDR3 sequence (DNA): TGTGCCAGCAGCTCCCTCCCGGGCGGAGCGGGAGGGGTGAGCCATGAGCAGTTCTTC. Protein product: CASSSLPGGAGGVSHEQFF.

The chain joins TRBV19 to TRBJ2-3, with D unclear. Germline V lookup: CDR1 LNHDA, CDR2 SQIVND (reference sequence). The length of the CDR3 is 13 residues. V lost 1 base and J lost 5, with 7 bases in between. CDR3 DNA: TGTGCCAGTAGTATAGGATGGCAAGATACGCAGTATTTT. It yields the protein CASSIGWQDTQYF.

As DNA, the CDR3 is TGTGCCAGCAGTTACGAGAGGGGGAGTAATTCACCCCTCCACTTT. Its translation is CASSYERGSNSPLHF. V and J are TRBV6-5 and TRBJ1-6; TRBD1 is a possible D gene (6 bases). Per the germline V gene, CDR1 is MNHEY and CDR2 is SVGAGI. Trimming left V 2 bases short and J 6 bases short, with 11 bases between. The CDR3 sequence is 15 residues long.

V and J are TRBV7-2 and TRBJ1-5; D is unresolved. CDR1 SGHTA and CDR2 FQGNSA come from the germline V gene. This CDR3 has 15 amino acids. V was clipped by 5 bases and J by 0 bases, with 11 bases between them. The CDR3 loop reads CASSPSSNSNQPQHF. The CDR3 bases are TGTGCCAGCAGCCCATCATCCAATAGCAATCAGCCCCAGCATTTT.

The rearrangement links TRBV11-2 to TRBJ2-3; tentative D call: TRBD1 (5 bases). The CDR3 has 15 amino acids. Between the trimmed V and J ends, which lost 0 bases and 1 base, there was a span of 8 bases. CDR1 and CDR2 from the germline V gene are SGHAT and FQNNGV. The CDR3 region has the DNA TGTGCCAGCAGCTTAGAGGGGCAGGGCACAGATACGCAGTATTTT. Translation gives CASSLEGQGTDTQYF.

The V call is TRBV4-1, the J call TRBJ1-3; D is perhaps TRBD1 (5 bases). CDR3 size: 14 residues. Trimming cost V 2 bases and J 3 bases, with 8 bases left between them. Germline V gene lookup returns CDR1 MGHRA and CDR2 YSYEKL. The CDR3 loop is CASSQIGGGNTIYF. DNA for the CDR3: TGCGCCAGCAGCCAAATCGGGGGTGGAAACACCATATATTTT.

The chain is built from TRBV18 and TRBJ1-2; 7 nucleotides line up with TRBD1. V dropped 6 bases and J dropped 2; count of bases not matched to a gene: 3. CDR3 length: 13 amino acids. Germline V lookup: CDR1 KGHSH, CDR2 LQKENI. The DNA for the CDR3 is TGTGCCAGCTCGACAGGGTCGAACTATGGCTACACCTTC. Encoded protein: CASSTGSNYGYTF.

The V call is TRBV29-1, the J call TRBJ1-1; 7 nucleotides agree with TRBD1. The V gene end was trimmed by 3 bases and the J gene end by 3 bases; junction bases not matched to a gene: 7. The CDR3 is made up of 14 amino acids. The germline gives CDR1 SQVTM, CDR2 ANQGSEA. The chain's CDR3 is CSVEAGGLDTEAFF. CDR3 DNA sequence: TGCAGCGTTGAGGCAGGGGGGTTGGACACTGAAGCTTTCTTT. The complete variable domain, with remaining parts taken from reference TRBV29-1 and TRBJ1-1, reads SAVISQKPSRDICQRGTSLTIQCQVDSQVTMMFWYRQQPGQSLTLIATANQGSEATYESGFVIDKFPISRPNLTFSTLTVSNMSPEDSSIYLCSVEAGGLDTEAFFGQGTRLTVV.

In its sample, this clone was seen a few times. This chain links TRBV7-2 with TRBJ2-7, with TRBD1 matching 7 bases. CDR3 size: 14 residues. Germline loops: CDR1 SGHTA, CDR2 FQGNSA. The CDR3 DNA reads TGTGCGACTGATAGGACAGGATACTCCTACGAGCAGTACTTC. It encodes CATDRTGYSYEQYF.

The chain recombines TRBV19 with TRBJ2-3; possibly TRBD1 for D (7 bases). Germline V gene lookup returns CDR1 LNHDA and CDR2 SQIVND (reference sequence). The CDR3 is 12 amino acids. Trimming took 6 bases from V and 14 from J, leaving 18 bases between them. The CDR3 protein is CASSPTGDWTYF. CDR3 sequence (DNA): TGTGCCAGTAGCCCTACAGGGGACTGGACGTATTTT.

The chain is built from TRBV2 and TRBJ2-7; a weak D match, TRBD1 (7 bases). The CDR3 spans 15 residues. Per germline, CDR1 SNHLY and CDR2 FYNNEI. Trimming removed 0 bases from V and 6 bases from J, with 15 bases in between. This CDR3 reads CASSEAVGRGAEQYF. The CDR3 DNA follows: TGTGCCAGCAGTGAAGCCGTCGGCAGGGGGGCCGAGCAGTACTTC.

The chain employs TRBV28 and TRBJ1-6; D is uncertain. The CDR3 loop spans 15 amino acids. Between the trimmed V and J ends, which lost 5 bases and 9 bases, there was a span of 17 bases. Per the germline V gene, CDR1 is MDHEN and CDR2 is SYDVKM. CDR3 amino acids: CASSPLRVEISPLHF. The CDR3 DNA follows: TGTGCCAGCAGTCCCCTGAGGGTAGAGATTTCACCCCTCCACTTT.

The V call is TRBV28, the J call TRBJ2-5; 13 positions match TRBD2. Trimming took 5 bases from V and 0 from J; bases not matched to a gene: 9. The CDR3 is 18 amino acids. In germline, CDR1 is MDHEN, CDR2 SYDVKM. CDR3 sequence (DNA): TGTGCCAGCAGTCCCGGACTAGCGGGAGACCTGTACCAAGAGACCCAGTACTTC. This translates into CASSPGLAGDLYQETQYF.

This clone has a single count. The rearrangement links TRBV27 to TRBJ2-7; no firm D call. Germline CDR1 and CDR2: MNHEY and SMNVEV (reference sequence). The V gene lost 4 bases and the J gene lost 5 bases, with 21 bases spanning the gap. The CDR3 covers 16 residues. The CDR3 DNA sequence: TGTGCCAGCAGTTATACCGGGTCTGGTCGGTTTGACGAGCAGTACTTC. Its protein product is CASSYTGSGRFDEQYF.

This chain links TRBV5-4 with TRBJ2-7; tentatively, D is TRBD2 (5 bases). The CDR3 runs 18 residues. Germline-derived CDR1 and CDR2 are SGHNT and YYREEE (reference sequence). V was cut by 0 bases and J by 5 bases, with 24 bases left in between. The CDR3 DNA sequence: TGTGCCAGCAGCTTGGACCCCTCAGAGAGGGAAGGGATGCACGAGCAGTACTTC. Translating it yields CASSLDPSEREGMHEQYF.

The J gene is TRBJ2-1, the V gene TRBV28; D possibly corresponds to TRBD2 (6 bases). The CDR3 runs 21 residues. Germline CDR1 is MDHEN and CDR2 is SYDVKM. V shed 2 bases and J shed 7 bases, with 33 bases lying between them. The CDR3 DNA reads TGTGCCAGCAGTTTACCCATATACCGACCGGGACTGCCGATTCGACGGAATGAGCAGTTCTTC. Amino acids: CASSLPIYRPGLPIRRNEQFF.

The chain has TRBV27 and TRBJ2-1, with TRBD2 matching 9 bases. The CDR3 length is 16 residues. Per the germline V gene, CDR1 is MNHEY and CDR2 is SMNVEV (reference sequence). The V segment lost 2 bases and the J segment 3 bases; nucleotides outside the gene matches: 5. CDR3 region: CASSLTGTSFYNEQFF. CDR3 DNA: TGTGCCAGCAGTTTAACCGGGACTAGCTTCTACAATGAGCAGTTCTTC.

Concerning this clone itself: This same CDR3 is encoded by further DNA sequences in the sample. This sequence joins TRBV27 and TRBJ2-7, with D perhaps TRBD1 (5 bases). Germline CDR1 and CDR2: MNHEY and SMNVEV (reference sequence). V was trimmed by 3 bases and J by 1 base, leaving 7 bases between them. This CDR3 region has 13 residues. The CDR3 DNA follows: TGTGCCAGCAGTTTGGGGCAGTCCTACGAGCAGTACTTC. This codes for CASSLGQSYEQYF.

This clone was counted once. The V gene is TRBV7-9, the J gene TRBJ2-1; maybe TRBD2 (6 bases). V lost 5 bases to trimming and J lost 0 bases, with 11 bases between them. Germline V lookup: CDR1 SEHNR, CDR2 FQNEAQ (reference sequence). This CDR3 has 15 amino acids. CDR3 DNA sequence: TGTGCCAGCAGCCCCCGGGACTTCTCCTACAATGAGCAGTTCTTC. It yields the protein CASSPRDFSYNEQFF.

V and J are TRBV9 and TRBJ2-3, with TRBD2 identical over 9 bases. J was trimmed by 2 bases and V by 0 bases; bases with no gene match: 10. Germline V gives CDR1 SGDLS, CDR2 YYNGEE. The CDR3 consists of 18 residues. The CDR3 DNA reads as TGTGCCAGCAGCGTAGGATGGTCCAGCGGGGGGCCCACAGATACGCAGTATTTT. It translates to CASSVGWSSGGPTDTQYF.